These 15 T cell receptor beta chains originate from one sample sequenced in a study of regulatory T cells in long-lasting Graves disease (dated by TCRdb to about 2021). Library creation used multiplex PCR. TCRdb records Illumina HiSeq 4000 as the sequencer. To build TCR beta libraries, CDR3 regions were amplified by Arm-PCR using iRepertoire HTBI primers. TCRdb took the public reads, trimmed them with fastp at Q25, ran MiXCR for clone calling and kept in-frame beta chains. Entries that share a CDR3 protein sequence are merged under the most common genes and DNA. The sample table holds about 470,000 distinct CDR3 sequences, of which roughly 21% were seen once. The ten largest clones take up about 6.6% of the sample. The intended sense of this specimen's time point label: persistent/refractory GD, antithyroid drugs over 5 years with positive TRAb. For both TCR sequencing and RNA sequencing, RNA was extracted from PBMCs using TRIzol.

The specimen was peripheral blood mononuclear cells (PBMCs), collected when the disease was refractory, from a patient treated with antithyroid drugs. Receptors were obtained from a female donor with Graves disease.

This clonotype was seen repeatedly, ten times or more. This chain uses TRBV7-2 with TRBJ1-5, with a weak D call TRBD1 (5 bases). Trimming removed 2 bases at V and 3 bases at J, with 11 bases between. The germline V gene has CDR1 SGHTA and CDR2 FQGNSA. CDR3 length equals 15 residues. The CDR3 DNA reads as TGTGCCAGCAGCTTACTCAGGGCTGACAATCAGCCCCAGCATTTT. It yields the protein CASSLLRADNQPQHF.

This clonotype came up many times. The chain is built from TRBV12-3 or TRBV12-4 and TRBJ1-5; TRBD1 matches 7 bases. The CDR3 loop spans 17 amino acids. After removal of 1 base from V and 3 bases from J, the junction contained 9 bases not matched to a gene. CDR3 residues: CASSLGQGVSTNQPQHF. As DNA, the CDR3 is TGTGCCAGCAGTTTAGGGCAGGGGGTGTCGACCAATCAGCCCCAGCATTTT.

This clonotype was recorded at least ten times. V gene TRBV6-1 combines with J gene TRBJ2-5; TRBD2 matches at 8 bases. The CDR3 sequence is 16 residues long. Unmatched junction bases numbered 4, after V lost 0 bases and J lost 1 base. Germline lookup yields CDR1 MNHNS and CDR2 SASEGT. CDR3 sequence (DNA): TGTGCCAGCAGTGAAGCCGGGGGGGGGACCCAAGAGACCCAGTACTTC. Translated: CASSEAGGGTQETQYF.

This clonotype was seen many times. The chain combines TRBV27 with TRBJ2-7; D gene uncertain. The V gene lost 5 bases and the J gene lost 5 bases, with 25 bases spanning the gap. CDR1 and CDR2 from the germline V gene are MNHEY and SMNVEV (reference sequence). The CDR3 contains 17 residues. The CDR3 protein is CASSLLSVAGPRDEQYF. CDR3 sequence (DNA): TGTGCCAGCAGTCTCCTCTCGGTAGCCGGCCCTCGGGACGAGCAGTACTTC.

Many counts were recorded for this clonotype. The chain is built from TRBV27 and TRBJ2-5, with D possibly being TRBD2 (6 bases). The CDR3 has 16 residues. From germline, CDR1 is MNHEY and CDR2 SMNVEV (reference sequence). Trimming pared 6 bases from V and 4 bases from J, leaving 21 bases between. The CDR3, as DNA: TGTGCCAGCAGGCTCACTAGCTCGCCTTTTGCAGAGACCCAGTACTTC. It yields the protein CASRLTSSPFAETQYF.

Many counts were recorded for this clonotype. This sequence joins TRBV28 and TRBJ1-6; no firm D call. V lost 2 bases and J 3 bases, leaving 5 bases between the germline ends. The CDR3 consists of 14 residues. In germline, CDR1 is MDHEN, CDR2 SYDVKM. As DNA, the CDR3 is TGTGCCAGCAGTTTAATCGACTATAATTCACCCCTCCACTTT. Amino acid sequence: CASSLIDYNSPLHF.

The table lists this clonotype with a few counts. CDR3 sequence reads: CASSRGADQKETQYF. The CDR3 DNA follows: TGTGCCAGCAGCCGCGGGGCAGACCAAAAAGAGACCCAGTACTTC. V and J are TRBV28 and TRBJ2-5, with D possibly TRBD2 on 6 matching bases. Germline V gene sequence: CDR1 MDHEN, CDR2 SYDVKM. The CDR3 has 15 amino acids. V dropped 6 bases and J dropped 3 bases, with 17 bases sitting between them.

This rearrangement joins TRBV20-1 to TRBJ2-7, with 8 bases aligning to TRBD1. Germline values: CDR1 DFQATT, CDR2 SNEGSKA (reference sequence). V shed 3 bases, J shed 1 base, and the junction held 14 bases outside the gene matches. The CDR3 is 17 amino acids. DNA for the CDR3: TGCAGTGCTAGTGGCCAGGGGGCGCGAGGTGGGTCCTACGAGCAGTACTTC. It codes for CSASGQGARGGSYEQYF.

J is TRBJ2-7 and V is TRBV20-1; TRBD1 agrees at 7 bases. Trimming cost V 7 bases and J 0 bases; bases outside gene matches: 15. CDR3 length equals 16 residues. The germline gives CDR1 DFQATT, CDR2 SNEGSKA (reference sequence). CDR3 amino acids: CSGIPHTGVHSYEQYF. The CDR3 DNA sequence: TGCAGTGGTATCCCCCACACAGGGGTCCACTCCTACGAGCAGTACTTC.

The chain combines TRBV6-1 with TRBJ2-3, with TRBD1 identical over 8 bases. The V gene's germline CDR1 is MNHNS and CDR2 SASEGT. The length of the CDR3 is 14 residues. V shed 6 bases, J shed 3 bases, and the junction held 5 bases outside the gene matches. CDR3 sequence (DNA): TGTGCCAGCAGCATCGGACAGGGAACAGATACGCAGTATTTT. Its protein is CASSIGQGTDTQYF.

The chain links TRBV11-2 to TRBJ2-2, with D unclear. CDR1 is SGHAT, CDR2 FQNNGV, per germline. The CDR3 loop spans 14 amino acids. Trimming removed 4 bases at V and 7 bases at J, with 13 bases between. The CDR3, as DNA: TGTGCCAGCAGCTCCTTGGGAATAGGCGGGGAGCTGTTTTTT. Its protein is CASSSLGIGGELFF.

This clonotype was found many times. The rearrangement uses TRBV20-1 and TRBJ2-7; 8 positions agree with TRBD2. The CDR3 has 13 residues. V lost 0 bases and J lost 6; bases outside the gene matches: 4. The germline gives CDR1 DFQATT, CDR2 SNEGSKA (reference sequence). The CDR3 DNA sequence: TGCAGTGCTAGAGATAGCCTAGCGGGCGAGCAGTACTTC. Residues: CSARDSLAGEQYF.

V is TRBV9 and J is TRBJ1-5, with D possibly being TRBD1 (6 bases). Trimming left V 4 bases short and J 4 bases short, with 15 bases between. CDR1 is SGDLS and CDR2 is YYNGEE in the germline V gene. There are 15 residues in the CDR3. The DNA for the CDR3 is TGTGCCAGCAGCCCCCACCAGGACAGAAATCAGCCCCAGCATTTT. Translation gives CASSPHQDRNQPQHF.

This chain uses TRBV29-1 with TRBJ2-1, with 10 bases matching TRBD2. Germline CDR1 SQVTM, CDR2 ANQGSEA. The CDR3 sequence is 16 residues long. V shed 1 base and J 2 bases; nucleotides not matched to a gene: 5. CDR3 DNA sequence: TGCAGCGTTGAAGTAGGCGGACTAGCGGCCTACAATGAGCAGTTCTTC. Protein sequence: CSVEVGGLAAYNEQFF.

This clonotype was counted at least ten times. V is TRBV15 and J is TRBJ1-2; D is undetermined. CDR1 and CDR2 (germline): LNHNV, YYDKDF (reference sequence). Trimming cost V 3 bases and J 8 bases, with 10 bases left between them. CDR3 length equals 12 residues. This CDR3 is CATSRPEGGYTF. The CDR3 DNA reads TGTGCCACCAGCAGGCCAGAAGGAGGCTACACCTTC. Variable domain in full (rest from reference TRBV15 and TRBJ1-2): DAMVIQNPRYQVTQFGKPVTLSCSQTLNHNVMYWYQQKSSQAPKLLFHYYDKDFNNEADTPDNFQSRRPNTSFCFLDIRSPGLGDTAMYLCATSRPEGGYTFGSGTRLTVV.